The clone carrying this TCR beta chain came up once. The data were produced by immunoSEQ multiplex PCR, yet TCRdb's version contains in-frame clones alone and is incomplete. This sample has tens of thousands of clones, with around 95% found just once. These data are taken from a study of technical replicates of blood from several donors. CDR1 and CDR2 from the germline V gene are SGHRS and YFSETQ. Deletions cut 1 base from V and 0 bases from J, with 11 bases between. The CDR3 sequence is 16 residues long. Sequencing input: PBMCs. This chain joins TRBV5-1 and TRBJ2-1; D perhaps matches TRBD2 (6 bases). The clonotype comes from a human donor in good health. Some clones in this sample may be carry-over from other donors' samples. In nucleotides, the CDR3 is TGCGCCAGCAGCTTGTGGAGGGAGAGCTCCTACAATGAGCAGTTCTTC. Amino acids: CASSLWRESSYNEQFF.